This TCR beta chain was sequenced for a study of monozygotic twins with cystic fibrosis. A note on this clone: Antigen: not known.

The protocol was immunoSEQ multiplex PCR, while the TCRdb copy is restricted to in-frame clones and leaves out a portion. This table holds 25,000 to 30,000 clones, around four fifths found once. Study results and caveats: In this small cohort, shared CDR3 numbers showed no association with age, concordance or disease severity.

This receptor was obtained from a girl aged 2 to 9 with cystic fibrosis. The sample taken for sequencing was blood.

The CDR3 bases are TGCGCCAGCAGCTTGAGGGCTAGCGGGAACAACCAAGAGACCCAGTACTTC. Protein: CASSLRASGNNQETQYF. The chain links TRBV5-1 to TRBJ2-5, with 9 bases aligning to TRBD2. CDR1 SGHRS and CDR2 YFSETQ come from the germline V gene. The CDR3 runs 17 residues. The junction had 7 bases not matched to a gene; V was cut back by 1 base and J by 0 bases.